The T cell receptor beta chain described here comes from a study of human T cells and chemical hapten exposure listed by TCRdb under 2021. Regarding the study in general: For sensitization, 2% DPC in acetone was applied to a roughly 2 cm by roughly 2 cm area of upper inner arm skin. Patients additionally received weekly therapeutic DPC doses to the scalp throughout the approximately 25-week study period. Patch testing on the upper back used Finn chambers containing 0.01% DPC, with scoring done after 6 days according to International Contact Dermatitis Research Group standards. The mostly female patient cohort included alopecia areata with under or over 50% scalp involvement, alopecia totalis and alopecia universalis. Libraries were pooled for sequencing, and variation in per-sample TCR yields was attributed mainly to small differences in library volumes within the pool. Peripheral blood TCR repertoire changes were tracked in vivo in alopecia patients during primary and secondary sensitization to the hapten diphenylcyclopropenone (DPC). Blood samples were taken from patients before sensitization (week 0) and then at 2, 6 and about 24 weeks after DPC sensitization. Around 30 alopecia patients provided blood for TCR sequencing at one to four time points (pre-sensitization, 2, 6 and 24 weeks). Overall study results and their limits: Alopecia, a presumed autoimmune disease, was present in all patients, so the immune response of the patients might differ from that of healthy individuals. The number of PT1 expanded TCRs positively correlated with patch test score, significant at thresholds 8, 16 and 32 but not 4. Compared with pre-sensitization or healthy control sets, expanded TCRs formed significantly more large CDR3 similarity clusters, which is consistent with antigen-driven responses. No change with DPC sensitization was found in the number of TCRs above 1 in 1000 frequency, and no evidence of global repertoire structure alterations was found. After repeated subsampling, changes were observed in the strength of the expansion versus patch-test correlation and in the threshold at which the correlation became significant.

The library was made by RACE. This sample was sequenced with a NextSeq 500. Library preparation attached unique molecular identifiers to individual cDNA molecules for quantitative, reproducible TCR counting. Both TCR alpha and TCR beta chains were sequenced from each blood RNA sample. The published analysis was carried out like this. The median number of TCRs per sample was approximately 98,000, ranging from about 20,000 to 700,000. V, J and CDR3 annotation of the TCR reads was performed with the Decombinator software suite. Every sample was subsampled to the same number of TCRs (28,000) for the PS versus PT1 abundance plots. TCRs were defined as expanded if absent before sensitization and observed at least eight times at the 2-week time point. Through fastp at Q25 and MiXCR, TCRdb rebuilt clones from the public reads, retaining in-frame beta chains. Entries that share a CDR3 protein sequence are merged under the most common genes and DNA. These V and J calls are TCRdb output, not the study's own analysis. Present in this sample are approximately 120,000 distinct CDR3 sequences, about a tenth of which were seen just once. About 3.4% of the sample comes from the top ten.

The sample's time point label is to be understood as: patch test 2, 6 weeks after DPC sensitization. The sample's treatment or condition, from its label and the paper: therapeutic diphenylcyclopropenone sensitization with weekly scalp DPC. At every patch-test visit, the blood draw took place before the patch test was put on. Patients were eligible if aged 18 to 70, diagnosed with alopecia and judged suitable for DPC therapy, and pregnant patients were excluded. Total RNA was isolated from unfractionated whole blood collected in Tempus Blood RNA tubes. Via the germline V gene, CDR1 is SGHRS and CDR2 YFSETQ. V is reduced by 0 bases and J by 4 bases, leaving a spacing of 6 bases between them. The CDR3 starts with the cysteine, ends with the phenylalanine, and has 13 residues. Only the CDR3 part of the read is kept: 39 bases, read in frame from the first base. Comment on this clonotype: Its binding antigen is unknown. No much larger clone is present one base from it, and per-base qualities are unavailable.

The sequenced sample was whole blood, obtained in connection with sensitization to the hapten diphenylcyclopropenone (DPC). The chain is encoded by TRBV5-1 joined to TRBJ2-3, with the identity of the D gene unclear. The origin of this receptor is a woman in her thirties or forties with alopecia areata. Some clones in this sample may be carry-over from other donors' samples. The nucleotide sequence is given as TGCGCCAGCAGCTTGGAGGGCGCAGATACGCAGTATTTT. Protein translation: CASSLEGADTQYF.